The 22 T cell receptor beta chains given below trace back to one sample, sequenced in a study of blood T cell repertoires in COVID-19. Generated by immunoSEQ multiplex PCR, the TCRdb table keeps only in-frame clones and is missing some. Found here are approximately 250,000 clones, approximately 86% of them singletons; the top ten hold roughly 13%. The sequencing sample was made of peripheral blood. Every receptor here comes from a woman in her seventies with COVID-19, enrolled during active disease.

The V and J genes are TRBV29-1 and TRBJ1-2; the D is unclear. The CDR3 contains 11 residues. CDR1 SQVTM and CDR2 ANQGSEA come from the germline V gene. Deletions cut 6 bases from V and 1 base from J, with 6 bases between. The DNA for the CDR3 is TGCAGCGTAGCCCATAACTATGGCTACACCTTC. Residues: CSVAHNYGYTF.

Here the CDR3 reads CASSQVFTSGGAKNIQYF. DNA for the CDR3: TGTGCCAGCAGCCAAGTTTTTACTAGCGGGGGGGCCAAAAACATTCAGTACTTC. The gene calls are TRBV3-1 (or the pseudogene TRBV3-2) and TRBJ2-4, with 12 bases that match TRBD2. Trimming at V came to 1 base and at J to 1 base, leaving 5 bases not matched to a gene. Germline lookup yields CDR1 LGHDT and CDR2 YNNKEL (reference sequence). This CDR3 spans 18 amino acids.

The chain employs TRBV18 and TRBJ1-1; D unresolved. V lost 4 bases, J lost 4 bases, and 10 bases lay in between. Looked up from germline, CDR1 is KGHSH and CDR2 is LQKENI. This CDR3 contains 13 residues. CDR3 sequence: CASSRDLGTEAFF. The CDR3, as DNA: TGTGCCAGCTCACGAGACCTAGGCACTGAAGCTTTCTTT.

The chain carries TRBV2 and TRBJ2-1, with D perhaps matching TRBD1 (5 bases). This CDR3 comprises 16 residues. Per germline, CDR1 SNHLY and CDR2 FYNNEI. Trimming stripped 2 bases from V and 2 bases from J, with 13 bases between. DNA for the CDR3: TGTGCCAGCAGTGAATTTTCAGGGTTCGCCTACAATGAGCAGTTCTTC. Residues: CASSEFSGFAYNEQFF. Full variable domain (rest looked up from reference TRBV2 and TRBJ2-1): EPEVTQTPSHQVTQMGQEVILRCVPISNHLYFYWYRQILGQKVEFLVSFYNNEISEKSEIFDDQFSVERPDGSNFTLKIRSTKLEDSAMYFCASSEFSGFAYNEQFFGPGTRLTVL.

The chain has TRBV2 and TRBJ1-4; TRBD1 matches 10 bases. Germline trimming cut 6 bases from V and 7 bases from J; bases unmatched to any gene: 5. The CDR3 has 14 residues. The germline CDR1 and CDR2 sequences are SNHLY and FYNNEI. This CDR3 reads CASRSGTGVEKLFF. CDR3 DNA sequence: TGTGCCAGCAGGTCCGGGACAGGGGTTGAAAAACTGTTTTTT.

This chain joins TRBV4-3 and TRBJ2-3; TRBD1 matches at 11 bases. The CDR3 runs to 15 residues. V was pared by 4 bases and J by 4 bases, with 4 bases of the junction left unmatched. Germline CDR1 LGHNA, CDR2 YSLEER. For the CDR3, the DNA is TGCGCCAGCAGCCTGGACAGGGGGCGAGCAGATACGCAGTATTTT. Translated, it gives CASSLDRGRADTQYF.

The V call is TRBV15, the J call TRBJ1-6; maybe TRBD1 (6 bases). The V gene lost 5 bases and the J gene lost 1 base, with 15 bases spanning the gap. The germline CDR1 and CDR2 sequences are LNHNV and YYDKDF (reference sequence). The length of the CDR3 is 17 residues. Written as DNA, the CDR3 is TGTGCCACCAGCTCACAGGGAGGGGAGTCCTATAATTCACCCCTCCACTTT. Translating gives CATSSQGGESYNSPLHF.

The chain joins TRBV5-1 to TRBJ1-1, with TRBD1 matching over 7 bases. CDR1 and CDR2 (germline): SGHRS, YFSETQ. J was trimmed by 1 base and V by 6 bases; bases with no gene match: 9. This CDR3 has 15 residues. The DNA of the CDR3 is TGCGCCAGCACCGAGGCGACAGGGCGGAACACTGAAGCTTTCTTT. Protein: CASTEATGRNTEAFF.

The V gene is TRBV19, the J gene TRBJ2-7, with 7 bases matching TRBD2. The CDR3 has 12 residues. Germline CDR1 and CDR2: LNHDA and SQIVND (reference sequence). The J segment lost 7 bases and the V segment lost 5 bases, leaving 5 bases of the junction unmatched. The CDR3 loop reads CASSPSGVEQYF. In DNA, the CDR3 is TGTGCCAGTAGTCCAAGCGGGGTTGAGCAGTACTTC.

The chain couples TRBV18 to TRBJ2-5, with D possibly matching TRBD1 (6 bases). The CDR3 totals 14 residues. Between the trimmed V and J ends, which lost 3 bases and 2 bases, there was a span of 10 bases. The V gene's germline CDR1 is KGHSH and CDR2 LQKENI. The CDR3 loop reads CASSPRTVQETQYF. The CDR3 DNA reads as TGTGCCAGCTCACCCCGGACAGTACAAGAGACCCAGTACTTC.

This chain joins TRBV14 and TRBJ1-6; unclear D gene. Germline CDR1 SGHDN, CDR2 FVKESK. This CDR3 is 15 amino acids long. V lost 2 bases and J lost 5, with 10 bases in between. The CDR3 reads CASSQFKTDNSPLHF. As DNA, the CDR3 is TGTGCCAGCAGCCAATTTAAAACGGATAATTCACCCCTCCACTTT.

The chain is built from TRBV19 and TRBJ1-6, with 7 bases that match TRBD1. The junction had 9 bases not matched to a gene; V was cut back by 7 bases and J by 0 bases. Germline CDR1 LNHDA, CDR2 SQIVND (reference sequence). CDR3 length: 17 amino acids. CDR3 sequence: CASTPRGPGSYNSPLHF. CDR3 nucleotide sequence: TGTGCCAGTACCCCAAGGGGGCCGGGCTCCTATAATTCACCCCTCCACTTT.

V gene TRBV5-4 combines with J gene TRBJ1-2; 7 nucleotides align to TRBD1. CDR3 length: 14 residues. J gave up 8 bases and V 1 base, and 8 bases lay outside the gene matches. Germline CDR1 is SGHNT and CDR2 is YYREEE (reference sequence). The CDR3 DNA is TGTGCCAGCAGCTTGAGCGACAGGGATTTCGGCTACACCTTC. It yields the protein CASSLSDRDFGYTF.

The chain uses TRBV7-2 and TRBJ1-2, with no clear D. Germline CDR1 and CDR2: SGHTA and FQGNSA. This CDR3 region has 13 residues. Trimming stripped 4 bases from V and 8 bases from J, with 14 bases between. CDR3 DNA sequence: TGTGCCAGCAGCTCCCTAGGCGGCGGGGGCTACACCTTC. Protein sequence: CASSSLGGGGYTF.

The chain links TRBV12-3 or TRBV12-4 to TRBJ2-7, with D unclear. This CDR3 region has 13 residues. Deletions cut 2 bases from V and 0 bases from J, with 5 bases between. CDR3 sequence (DNA): TGTGCCAGCAGTTTATACTTCTCCTACGAGCAGTACTTC. This translates into CASSLYFSYEQYF.

The CDR3 protein is CASSPGGLAGGRNEQYF. DNA of the CDR3: TGCGCCAGCAGCCCAGGTGGTCTAGCGGGGGGAAGGAACGAGCAGTACTTC. This chain joins TRBV5-1 and TRBJ2-7; 11 bases match TRBD2. The length of the CDR3 is 17 residues. The ends lost 4 bases at V and 5 bases at J; junction bases unmatched: 14. Germline lookup yields CDR1 SGHRS and CDR2 YFSETQ.

The V gene is TRBV24-1, the J gene TRBJ2-3; D unclear. Germline assignment: CDR1 KGHDR and CDR2 SFDVKD. Trimming took 1 base from V and 4 from J, leaving 5 bases between them. CDR3 length: 13 amino acids. In DNA, the CDR3 is TGTGCCACCAGTGATTTTCCAGCAGATACGCAGTATTTT. Translating it yields CATSDFPADTQYF.

The V and J genes are TRBV19 and TRBJ2-2, with a possible D match to TRBD1 (6 bases). The V end lost 1 base, the J end lost 6 bases, and 12 bases lay between the germline ends. Looked up from germline, CDR1 is LNHDA and CDR2 is SQIVND (reference sequence). The CDR3 spans 15 residues. DNA for the CDR3: TGTGCCAGTAGTATAGGAAACAGGGCGGCCGGGGAGCTGTTTTTT. Amino acids: CASSIGNRAAGELFF.

The V gene is TRBV3-1 (or the pseudogene TRBV3-2), the J gene TRBJ1-5; D uncertain. The CDR3 totals 14 residues. Trimming took 2 bases from V and 3 from J, leaving 8 bases between them. Germline CDR1 LGHDT, CDR2 YNNKEL (reference sequence). The CDR3 bases are TGTGCCAGCAGCCAAAGAGAGTCCAATCAGCCCCAGCATTTT. It yields the protein CASSQRESNQPQHF.

This clone turned up a few times. The chain joins TRBV10-3 to TRBJ2-7, with 7 nucleotides matching TRBD1. The CDR3 has 11 residues. The V and J ends lost 11 bases and 6 bases, in that order; junction bases with no gene match: 7. CDR1 is ENHRY, CDR2 SYGVKD, per germline. CDR3 DNA sequence: TGTGCCGCGGCCCGGGACAGCGAGCAGTACTTC. Amino acids: CAAARDSEQYF.

On this clone: This same CDR3 is encoded by further DNA sequences in the sample. This chain connects TRBV5-1 to TRBJ2-5, with TRBD2 matching over 7 bases. Germline CDR1 and CDR2: SGHRS and YFSETQ. This CDR3 comprises 13 residues. With V trimmed by 2 bases and J by 5 bases, 3 bases remained unmatched. The CDR3: CASSLRLAETQYF. The CDR3 DNA reads as TGCGCCAGCAGCTTAAGACTAGCCGAGACCCAGTACTTC.

The genes are TRBV12-3 or TRBV12-4 and TRBJ1-2, with 10 positions matching TRBD1. The J segment lost 6 bases and the V segment lost 6 bases, leaving 4 bases of the junction unmatched. The CDR3 runs 13 residues. CDR3: CASRTGGQDGYTF. The DNA of the CDR3 is TGTGCCAGCAGGACAGGGGGCCAAGATGGCTACACCTTC.